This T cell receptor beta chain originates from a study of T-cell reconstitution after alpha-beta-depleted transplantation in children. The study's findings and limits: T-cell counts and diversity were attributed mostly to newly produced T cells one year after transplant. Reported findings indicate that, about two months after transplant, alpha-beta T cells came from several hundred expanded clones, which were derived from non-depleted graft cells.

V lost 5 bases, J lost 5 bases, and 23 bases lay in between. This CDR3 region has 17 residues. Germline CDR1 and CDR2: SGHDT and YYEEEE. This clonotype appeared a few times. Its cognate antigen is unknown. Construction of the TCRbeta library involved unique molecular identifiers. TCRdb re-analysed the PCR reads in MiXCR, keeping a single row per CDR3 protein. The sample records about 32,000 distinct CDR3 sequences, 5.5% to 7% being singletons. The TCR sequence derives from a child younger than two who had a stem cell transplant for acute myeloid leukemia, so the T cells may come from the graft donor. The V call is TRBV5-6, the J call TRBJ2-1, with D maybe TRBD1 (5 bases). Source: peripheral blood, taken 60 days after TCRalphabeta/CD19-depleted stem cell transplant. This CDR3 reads CASRKLGWDTGNNEQFF. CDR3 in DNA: TGTGCCAGCAGAAAGCTTGGTTGGGATACAGGAAACAATGAGCAGTTCTTC.